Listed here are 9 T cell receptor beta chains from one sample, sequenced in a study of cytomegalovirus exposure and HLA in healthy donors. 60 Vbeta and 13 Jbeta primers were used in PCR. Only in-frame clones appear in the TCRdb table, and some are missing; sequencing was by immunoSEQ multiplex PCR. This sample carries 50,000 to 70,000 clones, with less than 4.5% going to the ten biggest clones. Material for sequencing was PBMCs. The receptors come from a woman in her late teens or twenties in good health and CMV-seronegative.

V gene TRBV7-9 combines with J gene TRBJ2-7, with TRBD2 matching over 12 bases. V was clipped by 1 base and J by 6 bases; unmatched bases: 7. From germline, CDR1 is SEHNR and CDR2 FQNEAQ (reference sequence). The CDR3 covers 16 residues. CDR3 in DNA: TGTGCCAGCAGCTTAGGTCTAGCGGGAGGGGGTGCCGAGCAGTACTTC. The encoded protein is CASSLGLAGGGAEQYF.

The CDR3 DNA follows: TGCGCCAGCAATCGACTAGCGGGGGGGGACGAGCAGTTCTTC. This sequence encodes CASNRLAGGDEQFF. The chain has TRBV5-1 and TRBJ2-1, with 14 bases lining up with TRBD2. J lost 10 bases, V lost 6 bases, and 6 bases had no gene match. The V gene's germline CDR1 is SGHRS and CDR2 YFSETQ. The CDR3 covers 14 residues.

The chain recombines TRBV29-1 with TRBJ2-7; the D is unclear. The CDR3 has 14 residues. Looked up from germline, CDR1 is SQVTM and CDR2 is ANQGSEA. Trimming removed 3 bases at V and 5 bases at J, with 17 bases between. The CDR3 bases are TGCAGCGTTGACCTTATTTGGGCAATCGACGAGCAGTACTTC. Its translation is CSVDLIWAIDEQYF.

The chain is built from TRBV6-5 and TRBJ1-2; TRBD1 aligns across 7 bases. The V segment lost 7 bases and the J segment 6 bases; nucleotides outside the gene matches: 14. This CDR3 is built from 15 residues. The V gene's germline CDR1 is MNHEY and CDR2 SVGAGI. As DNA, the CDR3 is TGTGCCAGCACGCCAGGGACAGCCTTATCCCATGGCTACACCTTC. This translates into CASTPGTALSHGYTF.

The CDR3 loop reads CATSERQGGKPQHF. CDR3 coding DNA: TGTGCCACCAGCGAGAGACAGGGTGGTAAGCCCCAGCATTTT. This chain links TRBV15 with TRBJ1-5; 7 nucleotides agree with TRBD1. V trimming: 5 bases; J trimming: 8 bases; junction bases outside the gene matches: 9. Germline-derived CDR1 and CDR2 are LNHNV and YYDKDF (reference sequence). CDR3 length: 14 amino acids.

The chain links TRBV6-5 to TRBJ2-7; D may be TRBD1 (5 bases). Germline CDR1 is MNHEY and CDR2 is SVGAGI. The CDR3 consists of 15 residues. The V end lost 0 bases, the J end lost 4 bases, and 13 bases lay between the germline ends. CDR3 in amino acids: CASSYSTDRTYEQYF. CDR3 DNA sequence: TGTGCCAGCAGTTACTCGACCGACAGAACTTACGAGCAGTACTTC.

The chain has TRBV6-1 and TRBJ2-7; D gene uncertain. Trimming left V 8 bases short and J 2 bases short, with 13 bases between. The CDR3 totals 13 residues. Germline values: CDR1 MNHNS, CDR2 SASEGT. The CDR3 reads CASREGRTYEQYF. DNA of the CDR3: TGTGCCAGCCGAGAAGGCAGAACCTACGAGCAGTACTTC.

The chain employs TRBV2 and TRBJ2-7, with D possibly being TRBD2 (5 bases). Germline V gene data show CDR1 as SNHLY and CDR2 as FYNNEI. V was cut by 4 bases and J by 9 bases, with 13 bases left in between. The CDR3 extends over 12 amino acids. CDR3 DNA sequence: TGTGCCAGCAGTGCGGAGGCAGGCCGGCAGTACTTC. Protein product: CASSAEAGRQYF.

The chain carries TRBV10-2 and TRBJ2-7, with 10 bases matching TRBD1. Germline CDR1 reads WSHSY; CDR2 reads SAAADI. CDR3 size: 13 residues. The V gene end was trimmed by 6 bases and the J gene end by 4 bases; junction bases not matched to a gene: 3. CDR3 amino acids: CASRPGQGYEQYF. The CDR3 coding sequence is TGCGCCAGCAGGCCGGGACAGGGGTACGAGCAGTACTTC.